A selection of T cell receptor beta chains follows, all from one sample in a study of OX40 agonist ivuxolimab in advanced cancers. The repertoire was sequenced with immunoSEQ multiplex PCR; TCRdb's copy has only in-frame clones and lacks some. The top ten clones hold around 1.6% of a sample with 98,000 or so clones, just under 85% of them seen once. Sequencing was performed on CD4+ or CD8+ T cells sorted from blood, taken in a trial of the OX40 agonist ivuxolimab. These receptors were obtained from an adult with an advanced solid tumor such as melanoma, head and neck, liver or kidney cancer. Both conserved end residues are part of each CDR3. D genes are given only for firm matches. Rows may omit the clone size; those that give it use once, few, many or a size class.

clone size	D gene	V gene	J gene	CDR3 protein	CDR3 DNA
.	.	TRBV9	TRBJ1-5	CASSVSGQGSQPQHF	TGTGCCAGCAGCGTCAGCGGGCAGGGTAGTCAGCCCCAGCATTTT
.	TRBD2	TRBV30	TRBJ2-1	CAWTSGLAGSYNEQFF	TGTGCCTGGACTTCAGGACTAGCGGGGTCCTACAATGAGCAGTTCTTC
.	TRBD2	TRBV10-1	TRBJ2-3	CASSELAAATDTQYF	TGCGCCAGCAGTGAGCTAGCGGCAGCGACAGATACGCAGTATTTT
.	.	TRBV18	TRBJ2-7	CASSPLGQSVNYYEQYF	TGTGCCAGCTCACCGCTTGGACAGTCCGTGAACTACTACGAGCAGTACTTC
.	.	TRBV2	TRBJ1-2	CASSEQGGGYTF	TGTGCCAGCAGCGAACAGGGCGGTGGCTACACCTTC
.	.	TRBV28	TRBJ2-4	CASSTPRGAGSPIQYF	TGTGCCAGCAGTACCCCGCGGGGCGCTGGATCTCCTATTCAGTACTTC
.	TRBD1	TRBV6-1	TRBJ2-7	CASRELQGAISYEQYF	TGTGCCAGCAGGGAACTACAGGGGGCAATTTCCTACGAGCAGTACTTC
few	TRBD2	TRBV6-5	TRBJ2-7	CASRTGSGSYEQYF	TGTGCCAGCAGAACCGGTAGCGGGAGCTACGAGCAGTACTTC
once	.	TRBV18	TRBJ2-5	CASSPGIQETQYF	TGTGCCAGCTCACCAGGGATCCAAGAGACCCAGTACTTC
.	.	TRBV16	TRBJ1-3	CASSQSGRANTIYF	TGTGCCAGCAGCCAATCTGGAAGGGCGAACACCATATATTTT
.	TRBD2	TRBV27	TRBJ2-2	CASSPLAGGPTGELFF	TGTGCCAGCAGTCCTCTAGCGGGGGGGCCCACCGGGGAGCTGTTTTTT
.	TRBD2	TRBV9	TRBJ2-7	CASSVGSGGLARVYEQYF	TGTGCCAGCAGCGTTGGGAGCGGGGGCCTGGCCAGGGTTTACGAGCAGTACTTC
.	.	TRBV9	TRBJ2-2	CASSVDSGIGELFF	TGTGCCAGCAGCGTAGACAGCGGCATCGGGGAGCTGTTTTTT
.	.	TRBV4-3	TRBJ2-1	CASSQQAGSYNEQFF	TGCGCCAGCAGCCAACAGGCCGGCTCCTACAATGAGCAGTTCTTC
many	.	TRBV6-1	TRBJ1-5	CASSEDPSGNQPQHF	TGTGCCAGCAGTGAAGACCCATCGGGCAATCAGCCCCAGCATTTT
.	.	TRBV30	TRBJ2-5	CAWSSLAGGRETQYF	TGTGCCTGGAGTTCTTTGGCTGGAGGACGAGAGACCCAGTACTTC
.	.	TRBV5-1	TRBJ2-4	CASSPRVDKAKNIQYF	TGCGCCAGCAGCCCGCGTGTGGACAAAGCCAAAAACATTCAGTACTTC
.	.	TRBV7-8	TRBJ2-3	CASSLGRPTDTQYF	TGTGCCAGCAGCTTAGGCAGGCCCACAGATACGCAGTATTTT
few	.	TRBV29-1	TRBJ2-7	CSVVRGSYEQYF	TGCAGCGTTGTACGGGGCTCCTACGAGCAGTACTTC
.	TRBD1	TRBV28	TRBJ2-5	CASSFVRGRWETQYF	TGTGCCAGCAGTTTTGTCAGGGGGCGCTGGGAGACCCAGTACTTC
.	TRBD2	TRBV4-3	TRBJ2-2	CASSQLAGTGELFF	TGCGCCAGCAGCCAACTAGCGGGCACCGGGGAGCTGTTTTTT
.	TRBD1	TRBV9	TRBJ1-1	CASSERPGTGVAFF	TGTGCCAGCAGCGAACGTCCCGGGACAGGGGTGGCTTTCTTT
.	.	TRBV28	TRBJ1-1	CASSWEAHTEAFF	TGTGCCAGCAGTTGGGAGGCCCACACTGAAGCTTTCTTT
.	.	TRBV4-1	TRBJ1-1	CASKDGLMNTEAFF	TGCGCCAGCAAAGATGGGCTGATGAACACTGAAGCTTTCTTT
.	TRBD2	TRBV6-1	TRBJ2-2	CASSDRRGGSTGELFF	TGTGCCAGCAGTGATCGGCGGGGGGGCAGCACCGGGGAGCTGTTTTTT
.	.	TRBV9	TRBJ1-3	CASSVTGISGNTIYF	TGTGCCAGCAGCGTTACCGGGATCTCTGGAAACACCATATATTTT
once	TRBD1	TRBV7-6	TRBJ2-2	CASSFGTGGTGELFF	TGTGCCAGCAGCTTCGGGACAGGGGGCACCGGGGAGCTGTTTTTT
.	.	TRBV28	TRBJ2-1	CASSFPPYNEQFF	TGTGCCAGCAGTTTTCCCCCCTACAATGAGCAGTTCTTC
once	TRBD1	TRBV5-4	TRBJ1-1	CASSLQGARGEAFF	TGTGCCAGCAGCTTACAGGGGGCTCGGGGTGAAGCTTTCTTT
.	TRBD1	TRBV30	TRBJ2-6	CAWGTGGEGANVLTF	TGTGCCTGGGGGACAGGGGGCGAAGGGGCCAACGTCCTGACTTTC
.	.	TRBV7-2	TRBJ2-5	CASSQSYQETQYF	TGTGCCAGCAGCCAGAGCTACCAAGAGACCCAGTACTTC
.	.	TRBV28	TRBJ1-1	CASSLLGLNTEAFF	TGTGCCAGCAGTTTATTGGGACTGAACACTGAAGCTTTCTTT
.	TRBD2	TRBV7-9	TRBJ2-3	CASSGAGGPGDTQYF	TGTGCCAGCAGCGGAGCGGGAGGGCCTGGAGATACGCAGTATTTT
.	.	TRBV21-1	TRBJ2-7	CASSSRGGQNTYEQYF	TGTGCCAGCAGCTCGCGAGGGGGACAGAACACCTACGAGCAGTACTTC
.	.	TRBV6-6	TRBJ1-2	CASSYSSGANYGYTF	TGTGCCAGCAGTTACTCGTCCGGAGCTAACTATGGCTACACCTTC
.	TRBD1	TRBV27	TRBJ1-1	CASSIYQTGRHTEAFF	TGTGCCAGCAGTATATATCAGACAGGGAGGCACACTGAAGCTTTCTTT
.	.	TRBV7-2	TRBJ2-2	CASSVGGGSPGELFF	TGTGCCAGCAGCGTAGGCGGGGGCTCTCCTGGGGAGCTGTTTTTT
.	TRBD2	TRBV27	TRBJ2-1	CASSLWRGEYNEQFF	TGTGCCAGCAGTTTGTGGCGGGGGGAATACAATGAGCAGTTCTTC
.	TRBD2	TRBV19	TRBJ2-1	CASSTGTSGAGDEQFF	TGTGCCAGTAGTACAGGGACTAGCGGAGCGGGGGATGAGCAGTTCTTC
.	.	TRBV6-1	TRBJ1-1	CASMEGWNTEAFF	TGTGCCAGCATGGAAGGGTGGAACACTGAAGCTTTCTTT
.	.	TRBV11-2	TRBJ2-7	CASSLGDRVNSYEQYF	TGTGCCAGCAGCCTAGGGGACCGGGTAAACTCCTACGAGCAGTACTTC
.	.	TRBV18	TRBJ1-2	CASSPSGMGAFQDGYTF	TGTGCCAGCTCACCATCAGGTATGGGGGCCTTTCAAGATGGCTACACCTTC
.	.	TRBV23-1	TRBJ1-4	CASSQKQGGEKLFF	TGCGCCAGCAGTCAAAAACAGGGAGGTGAAAAACTGTTTTTT